This TCR beta chain is drawn from a study of blood T cell repertoires in COVID-19. Study context: COVID-19 samples from acute and convalescent phases originated in the United States, Italy and Spain. PBMCs, B-cell-depleted T cells, or T cells provided the cDNA or gDNA that made up the material.

Germline-derived CDR1 and CDR2 are LNHDA and SQIVND (reference sequence). The CDR3 extends over 14 amino acids. The junction had 3 bases not matched to a gene; V was cut back by 4 bases and J by 4 bases. Original analysis: Reference gene primer amplification yielded estimated nucleated cell counts. TCRdb keeps only in-frame clones here, not all; method: immunoSEQ multiplex PCR. Clone size and V and J calls were adopted from that table, with D and trimming inferred from the DNA. The profile shows about 250,000 clones, about four fifths of them singletons. This chain joins TRBV19 and TRBJ2-3; 9 nucleotides align to TRBD1. Material for sequencing was peripheral blood. The source of this sequence is a man older than 75 with acute or convalescent COVID-19. CDR3 coding DNA: TGTGCCAGTAGTACAAGACAGGGGGCAGATACGCAGTATTTT. This gives the protein CASSTRQGADTQYF.